This TCR beta chain was retrieved from a study of shared clonotypes between healthy human individuals. About this clone itself: As yet, its antigen is unknown.

V was shortened by 6 bases and J by 2 bases, with 13 bases between the two germline ends. The CDR3 totals 13 residues. Germline V gene sequence: CDR1 GTSNPN, CDR2 SVGIG (reference sequence). Repertoires were generated with immunoSEQ multiplex PCR, while TCRdb's copy carries only in-frame clones and drops some. The table lists about a million clones, roughly 80% of them singletons. Findings and limits, study-wide: A generally larger estimated richness was seen in naive subsets than in memory subsets. In the sorted subsets, rarefaction showed sequencing was incomplete despite large depth. The diversity represented, both genetic and in exposure history, was limited by few donors. The four-donor shared clonotypes exceeded non-shared clonotypes in generation probability, with non-shared ones scoring lower.

This receptor was obtained from a man between 18 and 29 years old in good health. Source material: memory CD4+ T cells sorted from blood. Subset defined: CD45RA-negative fraction. The gene calls are TRBV30 and TRBJ1-2, with D hard to call. Written as DNA, the CDR3 is TGTGCCTGCCCCCAAGCGGCCAACTATGGCTACACCTTC. It specifies CACPQAANYGYTF.